What follows is one TCR beta chain and its context. Antigen specificity is unknown. Profiling relied on immunoSEQ multiplex PCR, and the TCRdb table lists in-frame clones only, not all of them. Counted here are nearly 70,000 clones, 94% occurring once; the ten biggest clones make up roughly 1.7%. The data were obtained in a study of T cell clonotyping in hematopoietic cell transplantation. Overall study findings and caveats: CD4 and CD8 repertoire contributions could not be separated without sorting. After transplant, recipient diversity fell while pathologically expanded clonotypes grew through day 180. Higher Inverse Simpson Index values in graft donor and pretransplant recipient predicted broader posttransplant TCR diversity. Few recipient clonotypes overlapped donors; over 95% were de novo at given depth.

Germline-derived CDR1 and CDR2 are MNHEY and SVGAGI. Trimming pared 6 bases from V and 12 bases from J, leaving 17 bases between. The CDR3 length is 13 residues. J is TRBJ1-4 and V is TRBV6-5; tentative D call: TRBD1 (5 bases). The TCR sequence derives from a man aged 45 to 65 in good health. Some clones in this sample may be carry-over from other donors' samples. Sequenced sample: peripheral blood mononuclear cells. The CDR3 here is CASSQLGRGELFF. The CDR3 nucleotides are TGTGCCAGCAGCCAACTTGGTCGGGGGGAACTGTTTTTT.